These 14 T cell receptor beta chains came from one sample sequenced in a study of blood T cells in healthy people across ages. With a J-beta primer mix and a sample-barcoded 5' primer, a second PCR ran about 7 to 11 cycles. TCRdb reprocessed the 5' RACE reads with MiXCR, giving one entry per CDR3 protein. The table shows about 1.4 million distinct CDR3 sequences, with approximately 63% occurring only once. What was sequenced was blood. Receptors originate from a man in his late teens or twenties in good health.

The gene calls are TRBV7-6 and TRBJ1-1; D may be TRBD1 (5 bases). Looked up from germline, CDR1 is SGHVS and CDR2 is FNYEAQ. The CDR3 extends over 13 amino acids. Trimming took 1 base from V and 4 from J, leaving 7 bases between them. The CDR3 nucleotides read TGTGCCAGCAGCTTAGGGGGGGTCACTGAAGCTTTCTTT. Translation gives CASSLGGVTEAFF.

The chain joins TRBV20-1 to TRBJ1-1; no reliable D call. CDR1 and CDR2 (germline): DFQATT, SNEGSKA (reference sequence). The CDR3 runs 13 residues. Trimming removed 4 bases at V and 5 bases at J, with 14 bases between. The CDR3 sequence: CSANGRGQTEAFF. For the CDR3, the DNA is TGCAGTGCTAACGGCCGAGGGCAGACTGAAGCTTTCTTT.

As for this clonotype: A read error may account for a junction end that differs from germline. In nucleotides, the CDR3 is TGTGCCGGCAGTCGCGGGGCCTACTACGAGCAGTACTTC. Translating gives CAGSRGAYYEQYF. The V and J genes are TRBV6-6 and TRBJ2-7; TRBD2 is a possible D gene (6 bases). The CDR3 is 13 amino acids. The germline gives CDR1 MNHNY, CDR2 SVGAGI (reference sequence).

This rearrangement joins TRBV7-2 to TRBJ1-2; 9 nucleotides align to TRBD1. The CDR3 sequence is 13 residues long. With 5 bases clipped from V and 4 bases from J, the junction kept 2 bases outside the gene matches. CDR1 and CDR2 (germline): SGHTA, FQGNSA. The CDR3 bases are TGTGCCAGCAGCCGGGACAGGGCCTATGGCTACACCTTC. It translates to CASSRDRAYGYTF. Together with reference TRBV7-2 and TRBJ1-2, the CDR3 gives the full variable domain: GAGVSQSPSNKVTEKGKDVELRCDPISGHTALYWYRQSLGQGLEFLIYFQGNSAPDKSGLPSDRFSAERTGGSVSTLTIQRTQQEDSAVYLCASSRDRAYGYTFGSGTRLTVV.

Only a few counts were recorded for this clonotype. The rearrangement links TRBV6-2 or TRBV6-3 to TRBJ2-7; D is ambiguous. Germline CDR1 is MNHEY and CDR2 is SVGEGT. Trimming shortened V by 0 bases and J by 2 bases, and 11 bases separated the two germline ends. This CDR3 has 15 residues. CDR3 in amino acids: CASSYSRSPTYEQYF. The CDR3, as DNA: TGTGCCAGCAGTTACTCTAGAAGTCCCACCTACGAGCAGTACTTC.

The chain combines TRBV6-5 with TRBJ2-5; a weak D match, TRBD1 (5 bases). Trimming removed 5 bases at V and 5 bases at J, with 18 bases between. CDR3 length: 15 residues. Germline V gives CDR1 MNHEY, CDR2 SVGAGI. CDR3 DNA: TGTGCCAGCAGTCACCCTCCAGGGTCTGGGGAGACCCAGTACTTC. Protein product: CASSHPPGSGETQYF.

Only a few counts were recorded for this clonotype. The chain links TRBV6-2 or TRBV6-3 to TRBJ1-2; D is unclear. The V and J ends lost 0 bases and 6 bases respectively, with 11 bases between them. Germline V gene sequence: CDR1 MNHEY, CDR2 SVGEGT. The CDR3 has 14 residues. The CDR3 here is CASSYSPPLDGYTF. Written as DNA, the CDR3 is TGTGCCAGCAGTTACTCCCCGCCCTTGGATGGCTACACCTTC.

This chain uses TRBV2 with TRBJ2-7, with D possibly being TRBD2 (6 bases). Germline V gene data show CDR1 as SNHLY and CDR2 as FYNNEI. The CDR3 totals 14 residues. Trimming removed 6 bases at V and 6 bases at J, with 18 bases between. The CDR3 DNA reads TGTGCCAGCAGCGTCTTAGGGCGGGGAGGCGAGCAGTACTTC. Its translation is CASSVLGRGGEQYF.

The rearrangement uses TRBV15 and TRBJ2-1; D remains unclear. The V and J ends lost 1 base and 7 bases respectively, with 8 bases between them. CDR1 and CDR2 from the germline V gene are LNHNV and YYDKDF (reference sequence). This CDR3 spans 13 amino acids. The CDR3 region is CATSRGTWNEQFF. The CDR3 DNA reads as TGTGCCACCAGCAGAGGTACTTGGAATGAGCAGTTCTTC. Variable domain in full (rest from reference TRBV15 and TRBJ2-1): DAMVIQNPRYQVTQFGKPVTLSCSQTLNHNVMYWYQQKSSQAPKLLFHYYDKDFNNEADTPDNFQSRRPNTSFCFLDIRSPGLGDTAMYLCATSRGTWNEQFFGPGTRLTVL.

This clonotype was recorded once. The rearrangement joins TRBV20-1 to TRBJ2-4; D remains unclear. The J call is in doubt because the DNA end fits TRBJ2-7 better. This CDR3 region has 14 residues. Germline values: CDR1 DFQATT, CDR2 SNEGSKA (reference sequence). CDR3 nucleotide sequence: TGCAGTGCTAGACCCCCGACGGTATCCTACGAGCAGTACTTC. It is translated as CSARPPTVSYEQYF.

This clonotype was seen once. The chain combines TRBV13 with TRBJ2-3; TRBD1 aligns across 9 bases. The CDR3 extends over 16 amino acids. Germline CDR1 reads PRHDT; CDR2 reads FYEKMQ (reference sequence). J was trimmed by 3 bases and V by 2 bases; bases with no gene match: 6. The CDR3 sequence is CASSLKDRGWTDTQYF. The CDR3 bases are TGTGCCAGCAGCTTAAAGGACAGGGGTTGGACAGATACGCAGTATTTT.

In this sample, this clonotype turned up a few times. The chain recombines TRBV12-3 or TRBV12-4 with TRBJ2-7; 11 bases are a match to TRBD2. J lost 1 base, V lost 5 bases, and 4 bases had no gene match. CDR3 length: 15 amino acids. As DNA, the CDR3 is TGTGCCAGCAGTAAGACTAGCGGGGTTTCCTACGAGCAGTACTTC. Protein: CASSKTSGVSYEQYF.

The CDR3 DNA follows: TGCAGCGTTGAAGGTAGAACTAGCGGGAGGGGGTCCTACGAGCAGTACTTC. It yields the protein CSVEGRTSGRGSYEQYF. The V call is TRBV29-1, the J call TRBJ2-7; 13 bases are shared with TRBD2. Unmatched junction bases numbered 7, after V lost 1 base and J lost 1 base. Germline V gives CDR1 SQVTM, CDR2 ANQGSEA. The CDR3 contains 17 residues.

This rearrangement joins TRBV20-1 to TRBJ1-5; perhaps TRBD1 as D (5 bases). The germline V gene encodes CDR1 DFQATT and CDR2 SNEGSKA (reference sequence). The CDR3 is made up of 14 amino acids. Between the trimmed V and J ends, which lost 6 bases and 4 bases, there was a span of 16 bases. The CDR3 bases are TGCAGTGCCAGGGACGGAACTTTAAATCAGCCCCAGCATTTT. Translated, it gives CSARDGTLNQPQHF.